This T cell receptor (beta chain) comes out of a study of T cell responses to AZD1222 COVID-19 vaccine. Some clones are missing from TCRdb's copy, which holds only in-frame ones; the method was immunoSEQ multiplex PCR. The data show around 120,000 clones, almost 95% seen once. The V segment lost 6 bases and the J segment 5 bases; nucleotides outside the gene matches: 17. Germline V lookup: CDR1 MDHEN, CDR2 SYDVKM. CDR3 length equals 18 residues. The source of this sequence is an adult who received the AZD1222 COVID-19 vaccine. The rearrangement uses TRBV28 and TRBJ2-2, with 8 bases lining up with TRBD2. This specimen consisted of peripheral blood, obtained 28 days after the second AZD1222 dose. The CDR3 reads CASRGHPGLVVRTGELFF. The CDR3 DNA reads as TGTGCCAGCAGGGGCCACCCGGGACTAGTGGTGAGGACCGGGGAGCTGTTTTTT.